This TCR beta chain originates from a study of blood T cell repertoires in COVID-19. Study context: Sites in the United States, Italy and Spain provided acute and convalescent COVID-19 samples. The cDNA or gDNA used as material had been derived from T cells, B-cell-depleted T cells, or PBMCs.

V was pared by 6 bases and J by 5 bases, with 0 bases of the junction left unmatched. In germline, CDR1 is LNHDA, CDR2 SQIVND (reference sequence). The CDR3 runs to 12 residues. Original analysis: Estimation of nucleated cell counts relied on the amplification of reference gene primers. Generated by immunoSEQ multiplex PCR, the TCRdb table keeps only in-frame clones and is missing some. V and J calls and clone size come straight from that table; D and trimming were deduced from the DNA. The table lists 250,000 or so clones, roughly 88% of them singletons. The sequenced sample was peripheral blood. The chain carries TRBV19 and TRBJ1-5, with TRBD1 matching 8 bases. This clonotype was sampled from a man aged 80 or over with acute or convalescent COVID-19. In nucleotides, the CDR3 is TGTGCCAGTAGGGACAGGGATCAGCCCCAGCATTTT. It translates to CASRDRDQPQHF.